This TCR beta chain was profiled in a study of CD8 T cells in ankylosing spondylitis. This clonotype has ten or more counts. Libraries of TCR beta came from quantitative 5'-RACE with molecular barcodes. TCRdb independently ran MiXCR on the 5' RACE reads; one entry per CDR3 protein. The table shows 230,000 or so distinct CDR3 sequences, with roughly a quarter occurring only once. Germline trimming cut 4 bases from V and 5 bases from J; bases unmatched to any gene: 9. Germline V gives CDR1 SQVTM, CDR2 ANQGSEA. The CDR3 is 15 residues long. The TCR was taken from a male donor with ankylosing spondylitis or in good health (not recorded which). V and J are TRBV29-1 and TRBJ2-5, with 11 nucleotides matching TRBD2. Sequenced: blood, either unsorted or a sorted T cell fraction (not recorded which). CDR3 sequence: CSVALAGGRRETQYF. The CDR3 nucleotides are TGCAGCGTTGCCTTAGCGGGGGGGCGGAGGGAGACCCAGTACTTC.